The source of this TCR beta chain is a study of shared clonotypes between healthy human individuals. Study summary: In total, the donors were two women and a few men aged 18 to 49.

V lost 4 bases, J lost 6 bases, and 9 bases stayed unmatched. In germline, CDR1 is SGHVS, CDR2 FQNEAQ. The CDR3 has 16 residues. Under the authors' procedure: From ImmunoSEQ came sequences covering only the junction and carrying no quality scores, so filtering differed. Assay: immunoSEQ multiplex PCR; the TCRdb copy retains only in-frame clones and omits some. The V and J calls and clone size were taken over from that table, and D and trimming were inferred from the DNA. The table records 1,400,000 or so clones, around 98.5% of them present only once. The TCR comes from a man aged 25-45 years in good health. The rearrangement joins TRBV7-8 to TRBJ2-2, with 9 bases lining up with TRBD2. The sequencing input was naive CD4+ T cells sorted from blood. Sample subset: CD45RA+ positively selected. The CDR3 nucleotides read TGTGCCAGCAGCTGGGCGCGGGAGGGCCTATCCGGGGAGCTGTTTTTT. Translation gives CASSWAREGLSGELFF.